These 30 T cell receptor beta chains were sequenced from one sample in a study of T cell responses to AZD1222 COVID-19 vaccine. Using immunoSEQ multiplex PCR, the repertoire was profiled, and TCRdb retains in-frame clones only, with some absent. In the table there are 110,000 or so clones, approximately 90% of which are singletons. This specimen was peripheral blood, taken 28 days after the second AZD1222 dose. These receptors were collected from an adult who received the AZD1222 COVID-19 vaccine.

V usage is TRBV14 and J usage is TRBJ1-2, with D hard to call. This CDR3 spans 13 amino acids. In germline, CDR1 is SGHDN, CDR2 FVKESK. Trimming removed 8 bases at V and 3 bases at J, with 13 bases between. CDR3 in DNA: TGTGCCAGCGGGAAACTCGAGGACTATGGCTACACCTTC. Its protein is CASGKLEDYGYTF.

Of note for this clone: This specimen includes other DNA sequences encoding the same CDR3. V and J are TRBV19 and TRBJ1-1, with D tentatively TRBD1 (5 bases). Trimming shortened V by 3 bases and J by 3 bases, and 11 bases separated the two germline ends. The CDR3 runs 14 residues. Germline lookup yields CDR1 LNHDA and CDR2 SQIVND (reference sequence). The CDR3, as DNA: TGTGCCAGTAGTATCGTGGGGCGGGACACTGAAGCTTTCTTT. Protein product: CASSIVGRDTEAFF.

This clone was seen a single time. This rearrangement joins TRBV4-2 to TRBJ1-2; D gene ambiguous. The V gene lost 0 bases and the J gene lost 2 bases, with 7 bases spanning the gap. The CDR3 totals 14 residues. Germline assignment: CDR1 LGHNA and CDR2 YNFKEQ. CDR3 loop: CASSQDIPNYGYTF. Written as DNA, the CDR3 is TGTGCCAGCAGCCAAGATATACCCAACTATGGCTACACCTTC.

CDR3 sequence (DNA): TGTGCCAGCAGTGAGGCGACAACTACGTATGGCTACACCTTC. Amino acids: CASSEATTTYGYTF. The chain couples TRBV6-1 to TRBJ1-2; no definite D call. Germline V lookup: CDR1 MNHNS, CDR2 SASEGT. Trimming pared 3 bases from V and 5 bases from J, leaving 13 bases between. The CDR3 has 14 residues.

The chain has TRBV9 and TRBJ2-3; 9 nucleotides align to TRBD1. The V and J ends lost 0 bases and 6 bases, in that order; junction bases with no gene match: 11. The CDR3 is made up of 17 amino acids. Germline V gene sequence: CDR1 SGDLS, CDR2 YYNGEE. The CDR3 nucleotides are TGTGCCAGCAGCGTAGGTGTGGGGACAGGGCCGCGGGATACGCAGTATTTT. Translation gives CASSVGVGTGPRDTQYF.

The CDR3 DNA sequence: TGTGCCACCGGCCCTCAGGACAGTCCCTACAATGAGCAGTTCTTC. It is translated as CATGPQDSPYNEQFF. This sequence joins TRBV6-5 and TRBJ2-1, with a weak D call TRBD1 (6 bases). CDR3 size: 15 residues. Germline V lookup: CDR1 MNHEY, CDR2 SVGAGI. V was trimmed by 10 bases and J by 2 bases, leaving 18 bases between them.

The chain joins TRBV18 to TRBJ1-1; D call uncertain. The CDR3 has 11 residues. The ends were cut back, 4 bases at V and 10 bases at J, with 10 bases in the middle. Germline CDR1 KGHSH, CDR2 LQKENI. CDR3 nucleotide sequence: TGTGCCAGCTCACTTCGACGCGCAGCTTTCTTT. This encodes CASSLRRAAFF.

CDR3 sequence reads: CSVGARGNYGYTF. In DNA, the CDR3 is TGCAGCGTTGGGGCTAGGGGCAACTATGGCTACACCTTC. The chain has TRBV29-1 and TRBJ1-2; TRBD1 might be the D (5 bases). Germline-derived CDR1 and CDR2 are SQVTM and ANQGSEA. The CDR3 sequence is 13 residues long. The V end lost 4 bases, the J end lost 2 bases, and 11 bases lay between the germline ends.

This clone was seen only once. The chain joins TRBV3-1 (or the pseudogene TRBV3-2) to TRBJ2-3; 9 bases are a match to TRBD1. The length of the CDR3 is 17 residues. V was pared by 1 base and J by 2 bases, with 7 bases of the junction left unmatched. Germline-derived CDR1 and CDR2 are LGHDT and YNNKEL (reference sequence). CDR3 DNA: TGTGCCAGCAGCCAAGCCCCGGGACAGGGATACACAGATACGCAGTATTTT. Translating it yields CASSQAPGQGYTDTQYF.

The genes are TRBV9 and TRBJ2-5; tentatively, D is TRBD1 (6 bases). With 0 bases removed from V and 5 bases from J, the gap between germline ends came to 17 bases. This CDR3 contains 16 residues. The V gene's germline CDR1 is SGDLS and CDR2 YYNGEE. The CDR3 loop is CASSVAPMGAKETQYF. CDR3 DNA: TGTGCCAGCAGCGTAGCCCCTATGGGGGCCAAGGAGACCCAGTACTTC.

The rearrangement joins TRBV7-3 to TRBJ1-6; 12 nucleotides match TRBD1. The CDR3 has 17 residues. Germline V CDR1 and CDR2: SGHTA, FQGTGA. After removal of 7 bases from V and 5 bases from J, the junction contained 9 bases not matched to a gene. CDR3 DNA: TGTGCCAGCATGGATTGGGACAGGGGGCTAAATAATTCACCCCTCCACTTT. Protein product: CASMDWDRGLNNSPLHF.

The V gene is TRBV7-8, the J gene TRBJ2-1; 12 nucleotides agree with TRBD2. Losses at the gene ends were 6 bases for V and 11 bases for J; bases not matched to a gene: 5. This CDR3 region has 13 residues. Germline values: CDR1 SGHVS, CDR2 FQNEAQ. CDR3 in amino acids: CASSPGTSGQQFF. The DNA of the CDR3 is TGTGCCAGCAGTCCCGGGACTAGCGGGCAGCAGTTCTTC. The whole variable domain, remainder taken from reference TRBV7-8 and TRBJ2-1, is GAGVSQSPRYKVAKRGQDVALRCDPISGHVSLFWYQQALGQGPEFLTYFQNEAQLDKSGLPSDRFFAERPEGSVSTLKIQRTQQEDSAVYLCASSPGTSGQQFFGPGTRLTVL.

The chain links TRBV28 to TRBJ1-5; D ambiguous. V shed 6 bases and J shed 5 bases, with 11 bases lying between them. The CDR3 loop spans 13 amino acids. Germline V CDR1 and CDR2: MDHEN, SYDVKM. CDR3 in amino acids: CASSPLHDQPQHF. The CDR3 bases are TGTGCCAGCAGCCCTTTGCATGATCAGCCCCAGCATTTT. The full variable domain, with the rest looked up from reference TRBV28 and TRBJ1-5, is DVKVTQSSRYLVKRTGEKVFLECVQDMDHENMFWYRQDPGLGLRLIYFSYDVKMKEKGDIPEGYSVSREKKERFSLILESASTNQTSMYLCASSPLHDQPQHFGDGTRLSIL.

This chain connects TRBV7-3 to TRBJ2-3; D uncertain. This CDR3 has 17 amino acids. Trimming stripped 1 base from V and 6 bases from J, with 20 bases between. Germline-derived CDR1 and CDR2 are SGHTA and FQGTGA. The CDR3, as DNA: TGTGCCAGCAGCTTAAACCCTTACCAAACCTCCAGGGATACGCAGTATTTT. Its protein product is CASSLNPYQTSRDTQYF.

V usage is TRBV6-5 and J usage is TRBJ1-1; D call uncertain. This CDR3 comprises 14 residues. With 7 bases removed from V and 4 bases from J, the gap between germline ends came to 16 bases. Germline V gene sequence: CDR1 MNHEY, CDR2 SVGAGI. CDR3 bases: TGTGCCAGCAAGAGAATTTGGGGAGGCACTGAAGCTTTCTTT. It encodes CASKRIWGGTEAFF.

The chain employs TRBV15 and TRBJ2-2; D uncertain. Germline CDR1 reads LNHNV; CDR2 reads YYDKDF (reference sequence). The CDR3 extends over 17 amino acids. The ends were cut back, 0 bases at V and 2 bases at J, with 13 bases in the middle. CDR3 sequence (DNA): TGTGCCACCAGCAGAGATCTGCTCGCGGCAAACACCGGGGAGCTGTTTTTT. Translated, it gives CATSRDLLAANTGELFF.

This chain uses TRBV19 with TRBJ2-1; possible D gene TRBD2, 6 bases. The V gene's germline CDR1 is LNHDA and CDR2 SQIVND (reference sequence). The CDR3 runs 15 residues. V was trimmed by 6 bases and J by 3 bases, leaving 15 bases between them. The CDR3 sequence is CASSPLRGSYNEQFF. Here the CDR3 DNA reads TGTGCCAGTAGCCCATTGCGGGGTAGCTACAATGAGCAGTTCTTC.

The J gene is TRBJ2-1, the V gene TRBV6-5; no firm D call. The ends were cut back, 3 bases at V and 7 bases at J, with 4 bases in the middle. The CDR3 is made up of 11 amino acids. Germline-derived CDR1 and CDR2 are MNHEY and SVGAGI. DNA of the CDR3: TGTGCCAGCAGTTATAAGAATGAGCAGTTCTTC. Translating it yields CASSYKNEQFF.

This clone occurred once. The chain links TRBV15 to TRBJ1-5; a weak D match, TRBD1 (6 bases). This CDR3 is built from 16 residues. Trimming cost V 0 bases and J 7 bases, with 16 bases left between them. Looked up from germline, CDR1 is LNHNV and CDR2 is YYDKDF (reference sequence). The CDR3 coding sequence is TGTGCCACCAGCAGAGATCAAGGGGGGCTAGGGCAGCCCCAGCATTTT. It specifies CATSRDQGGLGQPQHF.

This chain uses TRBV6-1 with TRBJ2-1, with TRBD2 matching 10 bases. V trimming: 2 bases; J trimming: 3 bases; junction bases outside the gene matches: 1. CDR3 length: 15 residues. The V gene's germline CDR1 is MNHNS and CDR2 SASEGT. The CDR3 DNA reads TGTGCCAGCAGTGAATCTAGCGGGGGCTACAATGAGCAGTTCTTC. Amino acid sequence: CASSESSGGYNEQFF.

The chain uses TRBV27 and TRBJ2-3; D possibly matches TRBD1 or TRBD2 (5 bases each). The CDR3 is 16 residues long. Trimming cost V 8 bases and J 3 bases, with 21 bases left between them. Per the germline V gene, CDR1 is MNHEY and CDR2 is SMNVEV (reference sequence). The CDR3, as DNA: TGTGCCAGCCGTAATACGCCTCGGGGCGCGACAGATACGCAGTATTTT. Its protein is CASRNTPRGATDTQYF.

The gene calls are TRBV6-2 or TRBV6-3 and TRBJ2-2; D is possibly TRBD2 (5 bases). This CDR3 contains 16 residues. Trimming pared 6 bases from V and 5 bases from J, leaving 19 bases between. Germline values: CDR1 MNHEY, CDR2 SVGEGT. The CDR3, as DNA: TGTGCCAGCAGCACTCTGACGCGGGTTCGGACCGGGGAGCTGTTTTTT. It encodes CASSTLTRVRTGELFF.

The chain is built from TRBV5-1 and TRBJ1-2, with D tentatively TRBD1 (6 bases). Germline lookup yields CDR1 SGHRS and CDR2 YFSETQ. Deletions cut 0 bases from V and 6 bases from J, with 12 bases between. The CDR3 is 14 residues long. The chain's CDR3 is CASSLALEGDGYTF. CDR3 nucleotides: TGCGCCAGCAGCTTGGCCTTGGAGGGGGATGGCTACACCTTC.

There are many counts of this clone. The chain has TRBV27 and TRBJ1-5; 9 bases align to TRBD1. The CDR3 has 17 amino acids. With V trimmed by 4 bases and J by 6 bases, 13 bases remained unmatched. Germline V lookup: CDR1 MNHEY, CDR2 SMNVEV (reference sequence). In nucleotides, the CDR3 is TGTGCCAGCAGTTCCCGACTAACAGGGGGCGTTGTTCAGCCCCAGCATTTT. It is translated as CASSSRLTGGVVQPQHF.

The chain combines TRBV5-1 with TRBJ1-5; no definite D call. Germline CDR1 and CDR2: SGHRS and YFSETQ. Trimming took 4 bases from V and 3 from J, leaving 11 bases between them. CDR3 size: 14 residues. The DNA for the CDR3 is TGCGCCAGCAGCCCCGGGTCTAACAATCAGCCCCAGCATTTT. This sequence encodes CASSPGSNNQPQHF.

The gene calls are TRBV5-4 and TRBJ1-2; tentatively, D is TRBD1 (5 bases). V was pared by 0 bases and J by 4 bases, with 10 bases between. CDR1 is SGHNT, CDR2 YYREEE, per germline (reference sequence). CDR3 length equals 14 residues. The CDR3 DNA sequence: TGTGCCAGCAGCTTGGCAGGGTCCTTCTATGGCTACACCTTC. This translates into CASSLAGSFYGYTF.

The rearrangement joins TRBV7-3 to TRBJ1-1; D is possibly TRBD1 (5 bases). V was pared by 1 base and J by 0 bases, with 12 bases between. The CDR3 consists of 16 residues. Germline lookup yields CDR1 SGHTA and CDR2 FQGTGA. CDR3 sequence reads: CASSLNSGRLNTEAFF. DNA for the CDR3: TGTGCCAGCAGCTTAAACTCGGGACGGCTGAACACTGAAGCTTTCTTT.

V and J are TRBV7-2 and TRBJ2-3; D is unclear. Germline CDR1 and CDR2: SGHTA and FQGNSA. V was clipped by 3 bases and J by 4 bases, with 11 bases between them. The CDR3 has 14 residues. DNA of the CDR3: TGTGCCAGCAGCTTCCCTAACATCCCAGATACGCAGTATTTT. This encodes CASSFPNIPDTQYF.

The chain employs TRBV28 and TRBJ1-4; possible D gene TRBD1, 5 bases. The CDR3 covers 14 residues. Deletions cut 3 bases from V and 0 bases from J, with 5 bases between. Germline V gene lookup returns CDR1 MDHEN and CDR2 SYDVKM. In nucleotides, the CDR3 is TGTGCCAGCAGTTTCAGGGCAACTAATGAAAAACTGTTTTTT. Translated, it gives CASSFRATNEKLFF.

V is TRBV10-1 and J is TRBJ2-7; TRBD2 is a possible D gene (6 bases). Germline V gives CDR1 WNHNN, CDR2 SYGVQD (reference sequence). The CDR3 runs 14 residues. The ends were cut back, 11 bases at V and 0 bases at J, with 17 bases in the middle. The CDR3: CAARRDHSSYEQYF. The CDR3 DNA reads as TGCGCCGCCCGGCGGGACCACTCCTCCTACGAGCAGTACTTC.